The 28 T cell receptor beta chains presented below share a single source sample, sequenced in a study of cytomegalovirus exposure and HLA in healthy donors. The PCR used 60 Vbeta and 13 Jbeta primers. Some clones are missing from TCRdb's copy, which holds only in-frame ones; the method was immunoSEQ multiplex PCR. The sample includes roughly 200,000 clones, around 80% of them seen just once. The sequenced sample consisted of PBMCs. These receptors originate from a man aged 30 to 39 in good health and CMV-seronegative.

The V call is TRBV16, the J call TRBJ1-2, with TRBD1 identical over 9 bases. CDR3 length: 14 residues. The ends lost 0 bases at V and 8 bases at J; junction bases unmatched: 4. Germline CDR1 reads KGHSY; CDR2 reads FQNENV. CDR3: CASSQSTTGGGYTF. The CDR3 DNA reads as TGTGCCAGCAGCCAATCAACGACAGGGGGAGGCTACACCTTC.

The CDR3, as DNA: TGTGCCAGCACTAGGGAGGCAGGCTACACCTTC. It specifies CASTREAGYTF. The chain couples TRBV5-8 to TRBJ1-2; D not certain. This CDR3 is built from 11 residues. CDR1 is SGHTS and CDR2 is YDEGEE in the germline V gene. V dropped 6 bases and J dropped 8 bases, with 11 bases sitting between them. Using reference TRBV5-8 and TRBJ1-2 for the parts outside the CDR3, the full variable domain is EAGVTQSPTHLIKTRGQQATLRCSPISGHTSVYWYQQALGLGLQFLLWYDEGEERNRGNFPPRFSGRQFPNYSSELNVNALELEDSALYLCASTREAGYTFGSGTRLTVV.

The chain employs TRBV6-5 and TRBJ1-6; no firm D call. Per the germline V gene, CDR1 is MNHEY and CDR2 is SVGAGI. This CDR3 has 12 amino acids. Trimming removed 10 bases from V and 9 bases from J, with 13 bases in between. CDR3 region: CATRPGSSPLHF. As DNA, the CDR3 is TGTGCCACAAGGCCAGGTTCTTCACCCCTCCACTTT.

This chain uses TRBV23-1 with TRBJ1-1; D may be TRBD1 (6 bases). TRBV23-1 falls under the ORF class, with uncertain function. The CDR3 contains 17 residues. V was trimmed by 1 base and J by 0 bases, leaving 15 bases between them. CDR3: CASSQLELGAMNTEAFF. The DNA for the CDR3 is TGCGCCAGCAGTCAATTAGAATTGGGGGCCATGAACACTGAAGCTTTCTTT.

The chain couples TRBV7-3 to TRBJ1-1, with TRBD1 as a possible D gene (6 bases). CDR3 size: 16 residues. Germline CDR1 reads SGHTA; CDR2 reads FQGTGA. Trimming stripped 3 bases from V and 5 bases from J, with 19 bases between. The CDR3 reads CASSLEGGRGETEAFF. Here the CDR3 DNA reads TGTGCCAGCAGCTTGGAGGGGGGGAGAGGAGAGACTGAAGCTTTCTTT.

The chain is built from TRBV27 and TRBJ2-1; 10 nucleotides match TRBD2. Germline assignment: CDR1 MNHEY and CDR2 SMNVEV (reference sequence). V lost 5 bases to trimming and J lost 2 bases; unmatched junction nucleotides: 3. The CDR3 totals 15 residues. As DNA, the CDR3 is TGTGCCAGCAGTGTGCTAGCGGGAGCCTACAATGAGCAGTTCTTC. Amino acid sequence: CASSVLAGAYNEQFF.

The V gene is TRBV27, the J gene TRBJ1-5; 11 bases line up with TRBD1. J gave up 6 bases and V 4 bases, and 8 bases lay outside the gene matches. The germline V gene encodes CDR1 MNHEY and CDR2 SMNVEV (reference sequence). The CDR3 has 16 residues. The CDR3 region is CASSSSGTGGAQPQHF. CDR3 in DNA: TGTGCCAGCAGTTCGTCCGGGACAGGGGGAGCTCAGCCCCAGCATTTT.

The chain has TRBV5-4 and TRBJ1-6; a weak D match, TRBD1 (5 bases). V was trimmed by 1 base and J by 7 bases, leaving 15 bases between them. The CDR3 has 16 amino acids. Germline V gene data show CDR1 as SGHNT and CDR2 as YYREEE (reference sequence). The DNA of the CDR3 is TGTGCCAGCAGCTTGCAGGGCGCGCGATACAATTCACCCCTCCACTTT. Translating gives CASSLQGARYNSPLHF.

The V and J genes are TRBV6-1 and TRBJ2-5; 9 nucleotides align to TRBD1. J was trimmed by 5 bases and V by 5 bases; bases with no gene match: 6. Germline lookup yields CDR1 MNHNS and CDR2 SASEGT. The CDR3 length is 14 residues. CDR3 sequence (DNA): TGTGCCAGCAGTCAACAGGGGGCGATCGAGACCCAGTACTTC. Translated, it gives CASSQQGAIETQYF.

The chain couples TRBV5-1 to TRBJ2-3, with a possible D match to TRBD2 (6 bases). This CDR3 comprises 13 residues. Deletions cut 1 base from V and 5 bases from J, with 8 bases between. Germline V gene sequence: CDR1 SGHRS, CDR2 YFSETQ. Here the CDR3 reads CASSLRGGDTQYF. DNA of the CDR3: TGCGCCAGCAGCTTGCGGGGAGGAGATACGCAGTATTTT. Full variable domain (missing parts from reference TRBV5-1 and TRBJ2-3): KAGVTQTPRYLIKTRGQQVTLSCSPISGHRSVSWYQQTPGQGLQFLFEYFSETQRNKGNFPGRFSGRQFSNSRSEMNVSTLELGDSALYLCASSLRGGDTQYFGPGTRLTVL.

This clone was picked up a small number of times. The gene calls are TRBV27 and TRBJ2-1; 11 bases align to TRBD2. With V trimmed by 3 bases and J by 0 bases, 1 base remained unmatched. There are 16 residues in the CDR3. Germline lookup yields CDR1 MNHEY and CDR2 SMNVEV (reference sequence). CDR3 in DNA: TGTGCCAGCAGTTTTACTAGCGGGAGCTCCTACAATGAGCAGTTCTTC. The encoded protein is CASSFTSGSSYNEQFF.

The rearrangement uses TRBV18 and TRBJ1-4; 8 bases agree with TRBD1. Germline V gene data show CDR1 as KGHSH and CDR2 as LQKENI. J lost 6 bases, V lost 4 bases, and 7 bases had no gene match. This CDR3 has 15 residues. The DNA for the CDR3 is TGTGCCAGCTCACACGCAGGGGGCTGGGATGAAAAACTGTTTTTT. This gives the protein CASSHAGGWDEKLFF.

This clone was observed a handful of times. The chain is built from TRBV11-3 and TRBJ2-1; 9 bases map to TRBD2. In germline, CDR1 is SGHNT, CDR2 YENEEA. This CDR3 is built from 15 residues. With 3 bases clipped from V and 5 bases from J, the junction kept 5 bases outside the gene matches. The CDR3 loop is CASSFGTSFHNEQFF. In DNA, the CDR3 is TGTGCCAGCAGCTTCGGGACTAGCTTTCACAATGAGCAGTTCTTC. Based on the CDR3 plus reference TRBV11-3 and TRBJ2-1, the full variable domain is EAGVVQSPRYKIIEKKQPVAFWCNPISGHNTLYWYLQNLGQGPELLIRYENEEAVDDSQLPKDRFSAERLKGVDSTLKIQPAELGDSAVYLCASSFGTSFHNEQFFGPGTRLTVL.

V gene TRBV5-1 combines with J gene TRBJ2-1; D possibly corresponds to TRBD1 (6 bases). CDR3 length equals 16 residues. V lost 0 bases and J 5 bases, leaving 15 bases between the germline ends. Germline CDR1 and CDR2: SGHRS and YFSETQ. The CDR3 spells CASSLAGVPGDNEQFF. CDR3 nucleotides: TGCGCCAGCAGCTTGGCAGGGGTCCCTGGTGACAATGAGCAGTTCTTC.

The chain has TRBV5-1 and TRBJ2-1; D perhaps matches TRBD2 (5 bases). V was shortened by 3 bases and J by 3 bases, with 7 bases between the two germline ends. Germline-derived CDR1 and CDR2 are SGHRS and YFSETQ. CDR3 length equals 13 residues. CDR3 amino acids: CASSYGNYNEQFF. CDR3 sequence (DNA): TGCGCCAGCAGCTACGGGAACTACAATGAGCAGTTCTTC.

The chain has TRBV6-1 and TRBJ2-1; D might be TRBD2 (6 bases). Germline V gene data show CDR1 as MNHNS and CDR2 as SASEGT. The CDR3 is made up of 14 amino acids. Trimming cost V 6 bases and J 6 bases, with 15 bases left between them. The CDR3: CASSRTTRGNEQFF. DNA of the CDR3: TGTGCCAGCAGCCGGACGACTAGAGGCAATGAGCAGTTCTTC.

This clone was detected only a few times. The CDR3 region has the DNA TGCGCCAGCAGCTTGGGTCAGGGGAGGGACGAGCAGTACTTC. It codes for CASSLGQGRDEQYF. The chain links TRBV5-1 to TRBJ2-7; D is perhaps TRBD2 (7 bases). The V end lost 0 bases, the J end lost 5 bases, and 12 bases lay between the germline ends. The CDR3 length is 14 residues. Germline V lookup: CDR1 SGHRS, CDR2 YFSETQ. Together with reference TRBV5-1 and TRBJ2-7, the CDR3 gives the full variable domain: KAGVTQTPRYLIKTRGQQVTLSCSPISGHRSVSWYQQTPGQGLQFLFEYFSETQRNKGNFPGRFSGRQFSNSRSEMNVSTLELGDSALYLCASSLGQGRDEQYFGPGTRLTVT.

This clone was found once. This chain joins TRBV7-9 and TRBJ2-6, with D maybe TRBD1 (5 bases). The length of the CDR3 is 13 residues. From germline, CDR1 is SEHNR and CDR2 FQNEAQ (reference sequence). V lost 6 bases and J lost 2, with 5 bases in between. CDR3 in amino acids: CASRGAGANVLTF. Here the CDR3 DNA reads TGTGCCAGCAGAGGGGCTGGGGCCAACGTCCTGACTTTC.

V and J are TRBV5-5 and TRBJ1-6, with D perhaps TRBD1 (6 bases). The CDR3 has 20 residues. V was clipped by 4 bases and J by 0 bases, with 23 bases between them. CDR1 is SGHKS and CDR2 is YYEKEE in the germline V gene (reference sequence). The DNA for the CDR3 is TGTGCCAGCAGCCGCTGGGGGCAGGCTAGTCAATCCTCCTATAATTCACCCCTCCACTTT. This encodes CASSRWGQASQSSYNSPLHF. Full variable domain (missing parts from reference TRBV5-5 and TRBJ1-6): DAGVTQSPTHLIKTRGQQVTLRCSPISGHKSVSWYQQVLGQGPQFIFQYYEKEERGRGNFPDRFSARQFPNYSSELNVNALLLGDSALYLCASSRWGQASQSSYNSPLHFGNGTRLTVT.

J is TRBJ1-1 and V is TRBV18; D remains ambiguous. Germline CDR1 and CDR2: KGHSH and LQKENI. V shed 2 bases and J shed 5 bases, with 9 bases lying between them. This CDR3 is 13 amino acids long. This CDR3 is CASSPTEVTEAFF. As DNA, the CDR3 is TGTGCCAGCTCACCAACTGAAGTAACTGAAGCTTTCTTT.

This chain joins TRBV11-3 and TRBJ2-5; TRBD2 matches at 9 bases. The CDR3 totals 16 residues. Germline CDR1 and CDR2: SGHNT and YENEEA. The V gene end was trimmed by 5 bases and the J gene end by 3 bases; junction bases not matched to a gene: 10. The CDR3 nucleotides read TGTGCCAGCAGCCACGCCCGGACTAGCGAGAAAGAGACCCAGTACTTC. Protein sequence: CASSHARTSEKETQYF. The complete variable domain, with remaining parts taken from reference TRBV11-3 and TRBJ2-5, reads EAGVVQSPRYKIIEKKQPVAFWCNPISGHNTLYWYLQNLGQGPELLIRYENEEAVDDSQLPKDRFSAERLKGVDSTLKIQPAELGDSAVYLCASSHARTSEKETQYFGPGTRLLVL.

This chain links TRBV28 with TRBJ1-6; weak D call: TRBD1 (6 bases). With 7 bases removed from V and 7 bases from J, the gap between germline ends came to 17 bases. The CDR3 totals 15 residues. CDR1 is MDHEN, CDR2 SYDVKM, per germline. The CDR3 is CASILRGPRNSPLHF. The CDR3 nucleotides read TGTGCCAGCATCCTCAGGGGACCGAGGAATTCACCCCTCCACTTT.

V usage is TRBV7-9 and J usage is TRBJ2-2; a possible D gene is TRBD1 (6 bases). The CDR3 is made up of 16 amino acids. Germline CDR1 reads SEHNR; CDR2 reads FQNEAQ (reference sequence). V was pared by 6 bases and J by 5 bases, with 19 bases between. CDR3 in DNA: TGTGCCAGCAGTCACCAAAGTACCACAGGGACCGGGGAGCTGTTTTTT. Translated: CASSHQSTTGTGELFF.

CDR3 in amino acids: CASSYSSRDRVIEQYF. CDR3 sequence (DNA): TGTGCCAGCAGTTACTCGAGTAGGGACAGGGTAATTGAGCAGTACTTC. The V gene is TRBV6-6, the J gene TRBJ2-7, with 9 nucleotides matching TRBD1. Germline lookup yields CDR1 MNHNY and CDR2 SVGAGI (reference sequence). Unmatched junction bases numbered 10, after V lost 0 bases and J lost 7 bases. CDR3 length: 16 amino acids.

The gene calls are TRBV6-5 and TRBJ1-1, with D possibly being TRBD1 (5 bases). In germline, CDR1 is MNHEY, CDR2 SVGAGI. Trimming pared 4 bases from V and 1 base from J, leaving 13 bases between. The CDR3 is 15 residues long. In nucleotides, the CDR3 is TGTGCCAGCAGTTCCGGCGGGGCGGGGAACACTGAAGCTTTCTTT. Amino acid sequence: CASSSGGAGNTEAFF.

In this sample, this clone turned up once. The gene calls are TRBV7-2 and TRBJ1-1; 8 bases agree with TRBD1. CDR3 length: 15 residues. J lost 0 bases, V lost 5 bases, and 5 bases had no gene match. Per germline, CDR1 SGHTA and CDR2 FQGNSA. The CDR3 nucleotides are TGTGCCAGCAGCCTAGGACAGGGCATGAACACTGAAGCTTTCTTT. Translating gives CASSLGQGMNTEAFF.

The rearrangement joins TRBV9 to TRBJ1-2; D gene unclear. V was pared by 0 bases and J by 1 base, with 10 bases between. Germline V lookup: CDR1 SGDLS, CDR2 YYNGEE. The CDR3 covers 15 residues. The CDR3 reads CASSVGGLGNYGYTF. CDR3 DNA: TGTGCCAGCAGCGTAGGCGGGTTAGGTAACTATGGCTACACCTTC. Full variable domain (outside the CDR3, taken from reference TRBV9 and TRBJ1-2): DSGVTQTPKHLITATGQRVTLRCSPRSGDLSVYWYQQSLDQGLQFLIQYYNGEERAKGNILERFSAQQFPDLHSELNLSSLELGDSALYFCASSVGGLGNYGYTFGSGTRLTVV.

This clone was seen a handful of times. The chain employs TRBV18 and TRBJ2-6; 8 bases are shared with TRBD1. V shed 3 bases, J shed 0 bases, and the junction held 4 bases outside the gene matches. Germline CDR1 KGHSH, CDR2 LQKENI. CDR3 length equals 17 residues. This CDR3 reads CASSPTGANSGANVLTF. The CDR3 DNA is TGTGCCAGCTCACCGACAGGGGCCAACTCTGGGGCCAACGTCCTGACTTTC.